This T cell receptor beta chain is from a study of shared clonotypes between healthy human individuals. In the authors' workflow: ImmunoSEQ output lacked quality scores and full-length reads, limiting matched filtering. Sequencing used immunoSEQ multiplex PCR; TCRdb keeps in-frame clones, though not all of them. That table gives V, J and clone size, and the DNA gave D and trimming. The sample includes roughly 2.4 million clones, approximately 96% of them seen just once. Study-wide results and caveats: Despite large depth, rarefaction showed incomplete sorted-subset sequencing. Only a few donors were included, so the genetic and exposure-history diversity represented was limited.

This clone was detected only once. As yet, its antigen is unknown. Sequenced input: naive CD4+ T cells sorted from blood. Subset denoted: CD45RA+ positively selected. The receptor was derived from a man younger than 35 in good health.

The CDR3 DNA follows: TGTGCCAGCAGTGAATTGAGGGACTACAATCAGCCCCAGCATTTT. Its translation is CASSELRDYNQPQHF. The chain is built from TRBV6-1 and TRBJ1-5; D is possibly TRBD1 (5 bases). The germline V and J ends were trimmed by 2 bases and 3 bases, with 11 bases remaining between them. The length of the CDR3 is 15 residues. CDR1 is MNHNS and CDR2 is SASEGT in the germline V gene.